This TCR beta chain was identified in a study of human T cells and chemical hapten exposure. Study in general: How much TCR each sample yielded varied, mostly because pooled library volumes differed slightly. Findings of the study overall: TCRs exceeding 1 in 1000 frequency stayed unchanged with DPC sensitization. Versus controls, significantly more large CDR3 similarity clusters arose from expanded TCRs. Healthy individuals' immune responses may differ from those of donors, who had alopecia.

Time point given: patch test 1, 2 weeks after DPC sensitization. The treatment: therapeutic diphenylcyclopropenone sensitization with weekly scalp DPC. This clonotype was found many times. The antigen remains unidentified. Looked up from germline, CDR1 is SGHRS and CDR2 is YFSETQ. The CDR3 loop spans 14 amino acids. Trimming cost V 4 bases and J 4 bases, with 14 bases left between them. TCRdb fed the RACE reads into MiXCR, producing one record per CDR3 protein. The table records approximately 400,000 distinct CDR3 sequences, 4.8% of them present only once. The TCR was taken from a woman in her 50s with alopecia areata. Some clones in this sample may be carry-over from other donors' samples. The chain combines TRBV5-1 with TRBJ1-2; a possible D gene is TRBD1 (5 bases). Sequenced here: whole blood, sampled in connection with sensitization to the hapten diphenylcyclopropenone (DPC). The CDR3 nucleotides are TGCGCCAGCAGCCCATACGTTGGGGCCTATGGCTACACCTTC. It yields the protein CASSPYVGAYGYTF.